This T cell receptor (beta chain) was observed in a study of T cell repertoires in cytomegalovirus infection. For the study at large: Public TCR beta signatures were indicative of both CMV infection and a matching HLA type. Study-wide results and caveats: Summed frequency of shared TCR beta families picked out CMV carriers who also had the relevant HLA. CMV-specific TCR beta clonotypes restricted by HLA-C were the ones dominating the ex vivo response.

With regard to this clonotype: Its antigen is not identified.

From the reads, TCRdb called clonotypes with MiXCR, one entry per CDR3 protein. The table lists approximately 500,000 distinct CDR3 sequences, 16% of them singletons. Germline V gene sequence: CDR1 DFQATT, CDR2 SNEGSKA (reference sequence). V gave up 5 bases and J gave up 3 bases; unmatched junction bases: 8. The length of the CDR3 is 14 residues. Sequenced material: CD8+ T cells from PBMCs. The gene calls are TRBV20-1 and TRBJ2-7; 9 nucleotides line up with TRBD2. The TCR sequence derives from a human donor in good health (CMV status not recorded). Some clones in this sample may be carry-over from other donors' samples. CDR3 coding DNA: TGCAGTGCTCCGCCGGGACTAGCAAGCTACGAGCAGTACTTC. Translation gives CSAPPGLASYEQYF.